The source of this T cell receptor beta chain is a study of early T cells in non-severe SARS-CoV-2 infection. TCRdb re-analysed the 5' RACE reads in MiXCR, keeping a single row per CDR3 protein. The sample yields about 80,000 distinct CDR3 sequences, about 5% seen once. The table lists this clonotype with a few counts. This CDR3 spans 16 amino acids. V lost 6 bases, J lost 0 bases, and 14 bases lay in between. The V gene is TRBV12-3 or TRBV12-4, the J gene TRBJ1-4; D uncertain. Sequencing was performed on whole blood, taken at baseline. This clonotype was obtained from an adult who was a healthcare worker with PCR-confirmed SARS-CoV-2 infection or an uninfected control (not recorded which). CDR3 sequence (DNA): TGTGCCAGCAGCCCCCGGACGGGAGCAACTAATGAAAAACTGTTTTTT. It is translated as CASSPRTGATNEKLFF.